A single sample gave rise to the 10 T cell receptor beta chains below, sequenced in a study of T cell clusters in autoimmune cytopenias. One tube held mixed TRB-A and TRB-B primer pools for touch-down PCR. TCRdb reprocessed the multiplex PCR reads and reports one entry per CDR3 protein, with no DNA. This sample's clone table lists about 7,400 distinct CDR3 sequences. TRB was amplified from around 250 ng of peripheral blood genomic DNA per sample. A further study also used this sample, focusing on T cell repertoires in aging, cancer and after chemotherapy.

Material: peripheral blood. These receptors were obtained from a human donor in good health.

Its frequency marks this clonotype as medium-sized. This chain joins TRBV19 and TRBJ1-5. CDR3 size: 13 residues. CDR1 is LNHDA and CDR2 is SQIVND in the germline V gene (reference sequence). The CDR3 reads CASSIERNQPQHF.

The chain uses TRBV5-4 and TRBJ2-7; there is no DNA to check the TCRdb D call of TRBD1. Germline-derived CDR1 and CDR2 are SGHNT and YYREEE (reference sequence). This CDR3 is 14 amino acids long. The CDR3 protein is CASSWVGQGFEQYF.

This clonotype counts as medium-sized by frequency. Here the CDR3 reads CSVHVGGNHYGYTF. The chain recombines TRBV29-1 with TRBJ1-2; TCRdb lists TRBD1, though no DNA is available to test this call. The CDR3 is made up of 14 amino acids. Germline V gives CDR1 SQVTM, CDR2 ANQGSEA.

The rearrangement links TRBV6-5 to TRBJ1-5; lacking DNA, the TRBD1 call made by TCRdb goes unchecked. Germline-derived CDR1 and CDR2 are MNHEY and SVGAGI. The CDR3 has 14 residues. The CDR3 region is CASRSSRALYPQHF.

This chain links TRBV12-3 or TRBV12-4 with TRBJ2-1; the TCRdb D gene call, TRBD2, has no DNA to confirm it. The CDR3 is 15 residues long. The CDR3 is CASTLFSGGTGEQFF.

The CDR3 loop is CASSPLTGYEAFF. The V and J genes are TRBV5-8 and TRBJ1-1; TCRdb names TRBD1, which stays unverified in the absence of DNA. Germline CDR1 SGHTS, CDR2 YDEGEE. The CDR3 has 13 residues.

This clonotype registers medium-sized (0.01 to 0.1%) by frequency. The chain joins TRBV11-1 to TRBJ1-1; with no DNA, the TCRdb D assignment of TRBD1 cannot be verified. The CDR3 is 14 amino acids. The germline V gene encodes CDR1 SGHAT and CDR2 FQDESV (reference sequence). The CDR3 is CASSLTGGWAEAFF.

The chain links TRBV27 to TRBJ1-2. There are 14 residues in the CDR3. Germline CDR1 and CDR2: MNHEY and SMNVEV (reference sequence). The CDR3 is CASSSLRRPEGYTF.

The chain links TRBV18 to TRBJ1-1; without DNA, the TCRdb call of TRBD1 cannot be checked. This CDR3 comprises 13 residues. The germline gives CDR1 KGHSH, CDR2 LQKENI. The CDR3: CASSPGADTEAFF.

The V gene is TRBV5-1, the J gene TRBJ2-7; TCRdb returns TRBD1, unconfirmable since there is no DNA. The length of the CDR3 is 19 residues. CDR1 and CDR2 from the germline V gene are SGHRS and YFSETQ. CDR3: CASSSVPGTGGEISYEQYF.